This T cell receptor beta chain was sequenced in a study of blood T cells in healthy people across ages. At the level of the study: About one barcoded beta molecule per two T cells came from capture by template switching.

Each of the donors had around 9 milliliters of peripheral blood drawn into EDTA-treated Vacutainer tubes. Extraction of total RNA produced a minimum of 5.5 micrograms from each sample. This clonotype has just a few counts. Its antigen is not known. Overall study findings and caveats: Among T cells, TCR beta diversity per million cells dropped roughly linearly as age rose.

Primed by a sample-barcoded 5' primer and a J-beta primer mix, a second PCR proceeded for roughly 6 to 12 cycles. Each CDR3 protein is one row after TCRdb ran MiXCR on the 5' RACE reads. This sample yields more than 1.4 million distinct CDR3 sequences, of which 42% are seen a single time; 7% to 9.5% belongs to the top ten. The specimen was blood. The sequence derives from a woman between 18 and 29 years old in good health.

The CDR3 loop is CASSYSTEKNTGELFF. CDR3 nucleotides: TGTGCCAGCAGTTACTCGACCGAAAAGAACACCGGGGAGCTGTTTTTT. The chain links TRBV6-5 to TRBJ2-2; D is undetermined. The CDR3 is made up of 16 amino acids. Germline CDR1 and CDR2: MNHEY and SVGAGI. V was clipped by 0 bases and J by 1 base, with 9 bases between them.